The T cell receptor (beta chain) described here comes from a study of beta chain features in type 1 diabetes. Study-level information: Examination of sorted cells across all samples involved more than 85,000,000 cells.

In regard to this clone: The antigen is undetermined.

A sort by CD45RO/CCR7/CD25/CD127/CD95/CD27 yielded CD4+ naive, central memory, regulatory and stem cell-like memory cells. Broader study findings: Type 1 diabetes patients showed a moderate but significant shortening of TCRB CDR3s in all four CD4+ subsets.

The CDR3 loop spans 15 amino acids. The germline V gene encodes CDR1 MNHEY and CDR2 SVGAGI. V trimming: 0 bases; J trimming: 6 bases; junction bases outside the gene matches: 6. Since all of the isolated RNA was reverse transcribed, expressed TCRB transcripts were what got sequenced. Assay: immunoSEQ multiplex PCR; the TCRdb copy retains only in-frame clones and omits some. The sample carries about 740,000 clones, around 15% recorded once. The rearrangement links TRBV6-5 to TRBJ2-3, with 7 bases lining up with TRBD1. Sequenced sample: naive CD4+ T cells from blood. The receptor was isolated from a man younger than 35 with type 1 diabetes. The CDR3: CASSYSTTGADTQYF. For the CDR3, the DNA is TGTGCCAGCAGTTACTCGACCACAGGGGCCGATACGCAGTATTTT.